This T cell receptor beta chain originates from a study of T cell repertoires in cytomegalovirus infection. For this clonotype: Its cognate antigen is unknown.

TCRdb reprocessed the reads via MiXCR and lists one record per CDR3 protein. Here the sample spans about 770,000 distinct CDR3 sequences, almost 30% being singletons. The TCR originated in a human donor in good health (CMV status not recorded). Some clones in this sample may be carry-over from other donors' samples. The input for sequencing was cultured CD8+ T cells from PBMCs, taken from culture after CMV antigen stimulation.

The CDR3 DNA follows: TGTGCCAGCAGCTCCCCCCGGTACACCTCCTACGAGCAGTACTTC. Translated, it gives CASSSPRYTSYEQYF. The V gene is TRBV7-6, the J gene TRBJ2-7; D unresolved. The CDR3 is made up of 15 amino acids. V was shortened by 4 bases and J by 0 bases, with 13 bases between the two germline ends. Germline CDR1 is SGHVS and CDR2 is FNYEAQ.